The 8 T cell receptor beta chains below were found in one sample sequenced in a study of blood T cell repertoires in COVID-19. The data were produced by immunoSEQ multiplex PCR, yet TCRdb's version contains in-frame clones alone and is incomplete. The sample holds approximately 190,000 clones, 70% to 85% seen once. The specimen was peripheral blood. The receptor set was obtained from a woman in her twenties or thirties with acute or convalescent COVID-19.

The DNA for the CDR3 is TGTGCCAGCAGGACATGGCGGGAGACTAGCACAGATACGCAGTATTTT. Protein: CASRTWRETSTDTQYF. The chain employs TRBV7-9 and TRBJ2-3, with 7 nucleotides matching TRBD2. This CDR3 region has 16 residues. The germline V gene encodes CDR1 SEHNR and CDR2 FQNEAQ (reference sequence). The ends lost 6 bases at V and 0 bases at J; junction bases unmatched: 9.

The rearrangement links TRBV4-3 to TRBJ2-1, with no clear D. The germline CDR1 and CDR2 sequences are LGHNA and YSLEER. This CDR3 has 14 residues. V was clipped by 4 bases and J by 0 bases, with 7 bases between them. The DNA for the CDR3 is TGCGCCAGCAGCCGCTACAGCTCCTACAATGAGCAGTTCTTC. Its translation is CASSRYSSYNEQFF.

J is TRBJ2-7 and V is TRBV13; no firm D call. CDR1 is PRHDT and CDR2 is FYEKMQ in the germline V gene (reference sequence). Trimming took off 1 base at V and 3 bases at J, with 10 bases between the two ends. The CDR3 runs to 14 residues. CDR3 nucleotide sequence: TGTGCCAGCAGCTTAGCGGCGGAGAACTACGAGCAGTACTTC. Its translation is CASSLAAENYEQYF. Looking up the rest from reference TRBV13 and TRBJ2-7 gives the full variable domain: AAGVIQSPRHLIKEKRETATLKCYPIPRHDTVYWYQQGPGQDPQFLISFYEKMQSDKGSIPDRFSAQQFSDYHSELNMSSLELGDSALYFCASSLAAENYEQYFGPGTRLTVT.

This rearrangement joins TRBV11-3 to TRBJ2-1, with a possible D match to TRBD2 (5 bases). Germline-derived CDR1 and CDR2 are SGHNT and YENEEA. The CDR3 extends over 16 amino acids. The ends were cut back, 5 bases at V and 2 bases at J, with 16 bases in the middle. DNA of the CDR3: TGTGCCAGCAGCGCGACCGGGATCCCAACCTACAATGAGCAGTTCTTC. This gives the protein CASSATGIPTYNEQFF.

The V gene is TRBV29-1, the J gene TRBJ2-1; TRBD2 matches 13 bases. Germline V gene sequence: CDR1 SQVTM, CDR2 ANQGSEA. The CDR3 spans 14 residues. Trimming took 4 bases from V and 3 from J; bases not matched to a gene: 0. CDR3 sequence: CSVGTSGSYNEQFF. CDR3 DNA: TGCAGCGTTGGGACTAGCGGGAGCTACAATGAGCAGTTCTTC.

This chain connects TRBV12-3 or TRBV12-4 to TRBJ2-7; D perhaps matches TRBD2 (5 bases). This CDR3 spans 12 amino acids. V was clipped by 3 bases and J by 11 bases, with 14 bases between them. CDR3 in DNA: TGTGCCAGCAGTTTTTCCGGGGAAATAAAGTACTTC. Protein product: CASSFSGEIKYF.

This chain connects TRBV6-2 or TRBV6-3 to TRBJ2-7, with 12 bases matching TRBD2. Germline CDR1 MNHEY, CDR2 SVGEGT. After removal of 0 bases from V and 2 bases from J, the junction contained 11 bases not matched to a gene. The CDR3 covers 19 residues. The chain's CDR3 is CASSYSPWTSGDLTYEQYF. Written as DNA, the CDR3 is TGTGCCAGCAGTTACTCACCTTGGACTAGCGGGGACCTTACCTACGAGCAGTACTTC.

CDR3: CASSRTQRLGGYTF. For the CDR3, the DNA is TGTGCCAGTAGTAGAACTCAGAGGCTAGGAGGCTACACCTTC. The gene calls are TRBV19 and TRBJ1-2; D unclear. Germline CDR1 and CDR2: LNHDA and SQIVND (reference sequence). The CDR3 contains 14 residues. V was cut by 4 bases and J by 8 bases, with 17 bases left in between.